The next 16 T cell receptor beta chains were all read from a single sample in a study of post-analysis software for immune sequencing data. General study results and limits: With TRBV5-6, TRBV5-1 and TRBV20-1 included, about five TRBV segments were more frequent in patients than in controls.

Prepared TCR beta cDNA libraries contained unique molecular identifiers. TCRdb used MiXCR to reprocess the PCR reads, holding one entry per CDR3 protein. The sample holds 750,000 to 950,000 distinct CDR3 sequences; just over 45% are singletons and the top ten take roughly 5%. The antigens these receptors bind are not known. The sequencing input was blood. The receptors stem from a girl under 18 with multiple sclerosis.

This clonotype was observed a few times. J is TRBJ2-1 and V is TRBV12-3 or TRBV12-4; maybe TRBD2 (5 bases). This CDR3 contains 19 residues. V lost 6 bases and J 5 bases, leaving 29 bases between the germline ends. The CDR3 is CASSPRALGSDALDNEQFF. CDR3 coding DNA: TGTGCCAGCAGCCCGAGGGCCCTTGGGTCCGACGCGCTTGACAATGAGCAGTTCTTC.

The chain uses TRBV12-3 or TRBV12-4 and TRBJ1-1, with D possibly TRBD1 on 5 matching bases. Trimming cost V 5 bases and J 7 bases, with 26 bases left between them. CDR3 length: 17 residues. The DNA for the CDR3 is TGTGCCAGCAGTCCGGGGGAAGGGGAAGTATCTAAGGGTGAAGCTTTCTTT. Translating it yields CASSPGEGEVSKGEAFF.

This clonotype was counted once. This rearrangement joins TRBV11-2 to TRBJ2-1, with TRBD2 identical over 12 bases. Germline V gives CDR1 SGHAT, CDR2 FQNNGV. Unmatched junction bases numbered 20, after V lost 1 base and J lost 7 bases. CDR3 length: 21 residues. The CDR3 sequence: CASSLVRGGERTSGKQNEQFF. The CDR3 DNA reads TGTGCCAGCAGCTTAGTACGGGGGGGCGAAAGGACTAGCGGGAAGCAAAATGAGCAGTTCTTC.

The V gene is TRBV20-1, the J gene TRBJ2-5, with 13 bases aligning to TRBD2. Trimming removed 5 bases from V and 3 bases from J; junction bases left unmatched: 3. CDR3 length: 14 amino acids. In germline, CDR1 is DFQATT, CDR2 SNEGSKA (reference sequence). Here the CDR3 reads CSAVGLAGKETQYF. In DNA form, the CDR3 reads TGCAGTGCTGTGGGACTAGCGGGAAAAGAGACCCAGTACTTC.

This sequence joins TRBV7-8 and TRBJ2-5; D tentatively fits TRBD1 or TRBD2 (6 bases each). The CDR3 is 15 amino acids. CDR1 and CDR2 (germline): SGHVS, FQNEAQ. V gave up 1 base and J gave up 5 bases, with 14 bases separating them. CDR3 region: CASSLGLGGHETQYF. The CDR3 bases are TGTGCCAGCAGCTTAGGCCTAGGGGGGCATGAGACCCAGTACTTC.

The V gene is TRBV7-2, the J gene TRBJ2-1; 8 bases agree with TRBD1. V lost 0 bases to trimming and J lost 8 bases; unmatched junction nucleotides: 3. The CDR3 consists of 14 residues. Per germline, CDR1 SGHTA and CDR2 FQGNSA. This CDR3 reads CASSLALQGDEQFF. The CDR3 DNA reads TGTGCCAGCAGCTTAGCCTTACAGGGGGATGAGCAGTTCTTC. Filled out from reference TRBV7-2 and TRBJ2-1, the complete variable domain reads GAGVSQSPSNKVTEKGKDVELRCDPISGHTALYWYRQSLGQGLEFLIYFQGNSAPDKSGLPSDRFSAERTGGSVSTLTIQRTQQEDSAVYLCASSLALQGDEQFFGPGTRLTVL.

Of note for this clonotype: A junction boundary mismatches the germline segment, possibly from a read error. CDR3 sequence reads: CSARDQDSLSNEKRFF. In DNA form, the CDR3 reads TGCAGTGCTAGAGATCAAGACTCACTCTCAAATGAAAAACGGTTTTTT. The rearrangement links TRBV20-1 to TRBJ1-4; no definite D call. The CDR3 spans 16 residues. Germline V gene data show CDR1 as DFQATT and CDR2 as SNEGSKA (reference sequence).

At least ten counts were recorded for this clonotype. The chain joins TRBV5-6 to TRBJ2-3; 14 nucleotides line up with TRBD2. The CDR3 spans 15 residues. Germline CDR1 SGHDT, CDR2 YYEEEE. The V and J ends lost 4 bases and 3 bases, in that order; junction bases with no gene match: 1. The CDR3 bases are TGTGCCAGCAGCCGGACTAGCGGGAGGACAGATACGCAGTATTTT. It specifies CASSRTSGRTDTQYF.

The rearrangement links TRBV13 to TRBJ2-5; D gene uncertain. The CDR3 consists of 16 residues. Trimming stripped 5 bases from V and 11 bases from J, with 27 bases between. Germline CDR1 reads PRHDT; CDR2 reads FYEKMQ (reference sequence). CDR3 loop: CASSPPYGLSEMEQYF. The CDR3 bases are TGTGCCAGCAGCCCTCCGTACGGATTGTCTGAGATGGAGCAGTACTTC. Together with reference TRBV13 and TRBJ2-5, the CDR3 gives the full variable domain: AAGVIQSPRHLIKEKRETATLKCYPIPRHDTVYWYQQGPGQDPQFLISFYEKMQSDKGSIPDRFSAQQFSDYHSELNMSSLELGDSALYFCASSPPYGLSEMEQYFGPGTRLLVL.

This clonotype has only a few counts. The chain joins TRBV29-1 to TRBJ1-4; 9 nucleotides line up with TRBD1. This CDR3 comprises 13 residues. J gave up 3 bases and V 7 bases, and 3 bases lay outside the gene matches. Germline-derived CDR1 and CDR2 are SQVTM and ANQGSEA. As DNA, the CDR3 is TGCAGCGCCGGGACAGGGTCTAATGAAAAACTGTTTTTT. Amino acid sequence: CSAGTGSNEKLFF.

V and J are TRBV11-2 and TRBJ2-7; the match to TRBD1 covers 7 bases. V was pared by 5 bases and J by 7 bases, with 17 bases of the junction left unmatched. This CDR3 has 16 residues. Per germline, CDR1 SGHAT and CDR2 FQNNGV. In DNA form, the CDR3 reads TGTGCCAGCAGCGGAGCGGTCACAGGGGTGGGGGATGAGCAGTACTTC. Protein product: CASSGAVTGVGDEQYF.

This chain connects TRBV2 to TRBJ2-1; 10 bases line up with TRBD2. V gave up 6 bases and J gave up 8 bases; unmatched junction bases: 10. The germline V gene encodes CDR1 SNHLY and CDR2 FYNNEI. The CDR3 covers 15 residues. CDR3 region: CASRAGLAPTYEQFF. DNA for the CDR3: TGTGCCAGCAGGGCGGGACTAGCGCCTACCTATGAGCAGTTCTTC.

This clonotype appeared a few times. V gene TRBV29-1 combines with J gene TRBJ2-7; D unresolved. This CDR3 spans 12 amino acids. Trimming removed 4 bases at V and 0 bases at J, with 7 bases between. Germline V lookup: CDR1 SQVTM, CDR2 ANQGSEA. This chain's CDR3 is CSVVQGSYEQYF. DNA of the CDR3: TGCAGCGTTGTCCAAGGCTCCTACGAGCAGTACTTC.

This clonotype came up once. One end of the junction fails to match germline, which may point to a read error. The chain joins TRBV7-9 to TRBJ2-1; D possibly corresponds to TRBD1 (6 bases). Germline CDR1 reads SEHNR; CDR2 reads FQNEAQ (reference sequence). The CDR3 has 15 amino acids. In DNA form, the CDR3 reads TGTGCCAGCAGCTTATTGGGGACAACATACACTGAGCAGTTCTTC. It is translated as CASSLLGTTYTEQFF. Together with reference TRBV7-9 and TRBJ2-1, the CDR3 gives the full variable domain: DTGVSQNPRHKITKRGQNVTFRCDPISEHNRLYWYRQTLGQGPEFLTYFQNEAQLEKSRLLSDRFSAERPKGSFSTLEIQRTEQGDSAMYLCASSLLGTTYTEQFFGPGTRLTVL.

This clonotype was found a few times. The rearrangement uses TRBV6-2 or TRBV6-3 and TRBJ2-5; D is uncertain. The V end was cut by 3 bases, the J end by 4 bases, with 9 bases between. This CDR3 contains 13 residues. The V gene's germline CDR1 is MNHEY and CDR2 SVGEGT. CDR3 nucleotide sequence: TGTGCCAGCAGTTATGCCCCTCGAGAGACCCAGTACTTC. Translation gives CASSYAPRETQYF.

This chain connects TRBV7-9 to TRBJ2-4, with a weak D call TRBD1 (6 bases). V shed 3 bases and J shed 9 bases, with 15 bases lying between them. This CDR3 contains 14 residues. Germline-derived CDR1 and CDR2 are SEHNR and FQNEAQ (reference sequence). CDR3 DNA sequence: TGTGCCAGCAGCTTGGAGGACAGTGCAACCATTCAGTACTTC. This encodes CASSLEDSATIQYF.